Shown below are 10 T cell receptor beta chains from a single sample sequenced in a study of blood T cell repertoires in COVID-19 (dated by TCRdb to 2019 to 2021). The library came from the immunoSEQ multiplex PCR assay. The table comes from immuneACCESS by way of TCRdb, which keeps in-frame sequences with V and J called. Part of the clones is missing from these tables; in studies checked, under half for an unresolved V gene and the rest for unknown reasons. In this sample the table shows about 410,000 clones, over 85% of which occur a single time. The ten top clones hold 1.5% to 2% of the sample. Sample: PBMCs or T cells enriched from blood (not recorded which). These receptors all come from a woman aged 25-40 years who had recovered from COVID-19.

The chain is built from TRBV18 and TRBJ1-1; 7 positions match TRBD1. The CDR3 totals 14 residues. Germline V lookup: CDR1 KGHSH, CDR2 LQKENI. With 8 bases clipped from V and 0 bases from J, the junction kept 6 bases outside the gene matches. As DNA, the CDR3 is TGTGCCAGCCGGGACAGAAGCATGAACACTGAAGCTTTCTTT. Translated, it gives CASRDRSMNTEAFF.

A single count supports this clone. The rearrangement links TRBV5-1 to TRBJ2-5, with 10 positions matching TRBD2. Per germline, CDR1 SGHRS and CDR2 YFSETQ. CDR3 length: 16 amino acids. The trim removed 4 bases at V and 1 base at J, leaving 7 bases unmatched. CDR3 nucleotides: TGCGCCAGCAGCCGGGCAATAGCGGGGGGCCAAGAGACCCAGTACTTC. Amino acid sequence: CASSRAIAGGQETQYF. The variable domain in full, with the rest retrieved from reference TRBV5-1 and TRBJ2-5, is KAGVTQTPRYLIKTRGQQVTLSCSPISGHRSVSWYQQTPGQGLQFLFEYFSETQRNKGNFPGRFSGRQFSNSRSEMNVSTLELGDSALYLCASSRAIAGGQETQYFGPGTRLLVL.

This chain joins TRBV30 and TRBJ1-5; D gene ambiguous. The CDR3 is made up of 15 amino acids. V lost 2 bases, J lost 3 bases, and 14 bases lay in between. Germline CDR1 reads GTSNPN; CDR2 reads SVGIG (reference sequence). The CDR3 protein is CAWSKTGGLNQPQHF. The DNA for the CDR3 is TGTGCCTGGAGTAAAACGGGAGGGCTCAATCAGCCCCAGCATTTT.

V is TRBV7-2 and J is TRBJ2-5; 9 bases are shared with TRBD2. The V and J ends lost 6 bases and 5 bases, in that order; junction bases with no gene match: 7. Germline-derived CDR1 and CDR2 are SGHTA and FQGNSA. The CDR3 runs to 14 residues. The CDR3 sequence is CASRNSGGPETQYF. CDR3 DNA sequence: TGTGCCAGCAGGAATAGCGGGGGCCCCGAGACCCAGTACTTC.

The chain links TRBV5-4 to TRBJ2-7; the match to TRBD1 covers 10 bases. V lost 4 bases to trimming and J lost 2 bases; unmatched junction nucleotides: 12. CDR3 length: 17 residues. Germline CDR1 SGHNT, CDR2 YYREEE (reference sequence). The CDR3, as DNA: TGTGCCAGCAGCAAGCCGGGACAGGGGAAGGAGCCCTACGAGCAGTACTTC. This sequence encodes CASSKPGQGKEPYEQYF.

The chain combines TRBV2 with TRBJ2-7, with D tentatively TRBD2 (5 bases). Trimming pared 2 bases from V and 1 base from J, leaving 15 bases between. Germline V CDR1 and CDR2: SNHLY, FYNNEI. The CDR3 sequence is 16 residues long. Written as DNA, the CDR3 is TGTGCCAGCAGTGAATCGTATCGGCTAGCATCCTACGAGCAGTACTTC. Its translation is CASSESYRLASYEQYF.

This chain connects TRBV10-3 to TRBJ2-7; tentative D call: TRBD1 (5 bases). The CDR3 has 13 amino acids. Germline V gene sequence: CDR1 ENHRY, CDR2 SYGVKD. V dropped 6 bases and J dropped 4 bases, with 13 bases sitting between them. CDR3 sequence: CAISLTPGYEQYF. CDR3 in DNA: TGTGCCATCAGCCTGACTCCAGGGTACGAGCAGTACTTC.

J is TRBJ2-7 and V is TRBV13; D might be TRBD2 (5 bases). This CDR3 has 13 amino acids. In germline, CDR1 is PRHDT, CDR2 FYEKMQ (reference sequence). V was trimmed by 4 bases and J by 7 bases, leaving 14 bases between them. The CDR3 region has the DNA TGTGCCAGCAGCTCTGGACTTTCCCGGGAGCAGTACTTC. Translation gives CASSSGLSREQYF.

The chain couples TRBV9 to TRBJ1-3; 8 positions agree with TRBD1. This CDR3 is built from 14 residues. The germline V gene has CDR1 SGDLS and CDR2 YYNGEE. V dropped 3 bases and J dropped 4; count of bases not matched to a gene: 3. CDR3 nucleotides: TGTGCCAGCAGCGCCAGGGGGCCCGGAAACACCATATATTTT. Its protein is CASSARGPGNTIYF.

The DNA for the CDR3 is TGTGCCAGCAGCCTCCCTGGGGGGAATACGCAGTATTTT. Translated, it gives CASSLPGGNTQYF. V usage is TRBV6-5 and J usage is TRBJ2-3; possibly TRBD2 for D (6 bases). The germline CDR1 and CDR2 sequences are MNHEY and SVGAGI. With 6 bases removed from V and 7 bases from J, the gap between germline ends came to 14 bases. This CDR3 spans 13 amino acids.